This note documents a single T cell receptor beta chain sequence. Per the original methods: Estimation of nucleated cell counts was performed using reference gene primer amplification. TCRdb's table, derived via immunoSEQ multiplex PCR, lists solely in-frame clones and lacks some. The V and J calls and clone size come from that table; D and trimming were worked out from the DNA. The sample lists 450,000 to 500,000 clones, 75% to 90% seen once, with around 0.64% in the top ten. This entry comes from a study of blood T cell repertoires in COVID-19. The overall study: PBMCs, B-cell-depleted T cells, or T cells provided the cDNA or gDNA that made up the material.

The study drew participants aged about 18 to 95 years from fewer than 30 US areas. The study assigned cohorts using participant-reported clinical history. Sequencing was carried out using PBMCs or T cells enriched from blood (not recorded which). The clonotype originates from a woman under 30 who had recovered from COVID-19.

The CDR3 region has the DNA TGTGCCAGCAGGCAACAGGTGAACACTGAAGCTTTCTTT. Amino acids: CASRQQVNTEAFF. V usage is TRBV12-3 or TRBV12-4 and J usage is TRBJ1-1; possible D gene TRBD1, 5 bases. The CDR3 has 13 residues. V gave up 6 bases and J gave up 0 bases, with 8 bases separating them.